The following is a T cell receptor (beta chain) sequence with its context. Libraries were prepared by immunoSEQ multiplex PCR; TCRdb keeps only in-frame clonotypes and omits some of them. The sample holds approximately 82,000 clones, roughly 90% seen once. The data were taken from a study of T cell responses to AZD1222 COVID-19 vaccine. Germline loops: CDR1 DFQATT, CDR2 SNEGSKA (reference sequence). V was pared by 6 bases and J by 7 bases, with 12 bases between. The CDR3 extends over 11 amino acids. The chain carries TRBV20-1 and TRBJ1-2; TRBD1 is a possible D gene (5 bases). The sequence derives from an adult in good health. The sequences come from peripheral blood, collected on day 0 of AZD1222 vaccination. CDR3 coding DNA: TGCAGTGCGGTCGGGACTTTTGGCTACACCTTC. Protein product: CSAVGTFGYTF.